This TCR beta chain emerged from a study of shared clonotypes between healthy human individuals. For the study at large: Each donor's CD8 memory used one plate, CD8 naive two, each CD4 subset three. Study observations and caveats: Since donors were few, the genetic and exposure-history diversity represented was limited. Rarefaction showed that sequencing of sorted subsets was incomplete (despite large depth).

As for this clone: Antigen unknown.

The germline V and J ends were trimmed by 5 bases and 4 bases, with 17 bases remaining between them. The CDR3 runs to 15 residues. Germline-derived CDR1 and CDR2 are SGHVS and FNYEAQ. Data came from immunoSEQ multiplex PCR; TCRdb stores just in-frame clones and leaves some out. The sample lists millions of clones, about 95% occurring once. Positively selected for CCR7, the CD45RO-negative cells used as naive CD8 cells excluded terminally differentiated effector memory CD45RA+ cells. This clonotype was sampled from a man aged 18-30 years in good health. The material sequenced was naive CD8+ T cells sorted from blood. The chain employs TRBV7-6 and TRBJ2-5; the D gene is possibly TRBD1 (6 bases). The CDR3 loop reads CASSAETGLGETQYF. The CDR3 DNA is TGTGCCAGCAGCGCAGAGACAGGTCTCGGAGAGACCCAGTACTTC. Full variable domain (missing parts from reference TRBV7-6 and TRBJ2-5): GAGVSQSPRYKVTKRGQDVALRCDPISGHVSLYWYRQALGQGPEFLTYFNYEAQQDKSGLPNDRFSAERPEGSISTLTIQRTEQRDSAMYRCASSAETGLGETQYFGPGTRLLVL.